This T cell receptor (beta chain) was recorded in a study of T cell clonality in common variable immunodeficiency. Caucasian heritage predominated among both patients and controls. The V end lost 5 bases, the J end lost 2 bases, and 6 bases lay between the germline ends. Germline V gene sequence: CDR1 MNHEY, CDR2 SVGEGT. This CDR3 region has 12 residues. This clone was observed many times. The antigen remains unidentified. Read coverage stops 3 residues before the CDR3 terminus; the germline J gene supplies the remainder. Profiling relied on immunoSEQ multiplex PCR, and the TCRdb table lists in-frame clones only, not all of them. This sample carries 30,000 to 45,000 clones and no singletons, and around 3% goes to the top ten. Study-wide results and caveats: TCRbeta clonality was increased in CVID versus healthy controls.

The gene calls are TRBV6-2 or TRBV6-3 and TRBJ1-2; the D is unclear. This receptor was identified in a person aged 18-69 years in good health. Sequenced: peripheral blood mononuclear cells. The CDR3: CASSQSNYGYTF. Partial CDR3 DNA: TGTGCCAGCAGTCAGTCAAACTATGGC.